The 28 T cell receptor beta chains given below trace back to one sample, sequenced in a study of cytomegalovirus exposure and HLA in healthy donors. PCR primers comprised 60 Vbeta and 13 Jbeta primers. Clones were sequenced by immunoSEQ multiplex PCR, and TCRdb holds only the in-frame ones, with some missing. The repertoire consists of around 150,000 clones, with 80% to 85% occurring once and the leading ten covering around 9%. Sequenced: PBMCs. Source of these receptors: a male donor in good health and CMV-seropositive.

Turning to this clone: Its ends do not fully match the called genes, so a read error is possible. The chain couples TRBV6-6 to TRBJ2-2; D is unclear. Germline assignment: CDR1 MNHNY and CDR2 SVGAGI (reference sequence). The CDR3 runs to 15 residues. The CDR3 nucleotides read TGTGTCAGCAGTTACGACACACGGAACACCGGGGAGCTGTTTTTT. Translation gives CVSSYDTRNTGELFF.

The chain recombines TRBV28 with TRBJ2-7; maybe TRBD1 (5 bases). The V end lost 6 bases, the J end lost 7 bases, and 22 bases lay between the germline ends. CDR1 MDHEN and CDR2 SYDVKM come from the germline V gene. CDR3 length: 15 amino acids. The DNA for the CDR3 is TGTGCCAGCAGAAACAAGTTAGGGGTGCGCTTAGAGCAGTACTTC. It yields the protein CASRNKLGVRLEQYF.

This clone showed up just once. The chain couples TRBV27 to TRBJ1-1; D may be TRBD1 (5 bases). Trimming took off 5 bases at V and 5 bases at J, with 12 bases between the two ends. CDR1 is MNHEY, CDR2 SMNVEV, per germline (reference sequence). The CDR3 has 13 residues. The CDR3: CASSPLGGTEAFF. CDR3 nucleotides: TGTGCCAGCAGTCCCCTGGGGGGAACTGAAGCTTTCTTT.

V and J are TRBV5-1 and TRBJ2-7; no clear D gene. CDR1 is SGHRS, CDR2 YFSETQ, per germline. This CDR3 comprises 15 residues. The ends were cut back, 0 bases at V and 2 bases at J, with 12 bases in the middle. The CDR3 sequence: CASSLEPLPTYEQYF. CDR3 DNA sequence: TGCGCCAGCAGCTTGGAGCCGCTCCCCACCTACGAGCAGTACTTC.

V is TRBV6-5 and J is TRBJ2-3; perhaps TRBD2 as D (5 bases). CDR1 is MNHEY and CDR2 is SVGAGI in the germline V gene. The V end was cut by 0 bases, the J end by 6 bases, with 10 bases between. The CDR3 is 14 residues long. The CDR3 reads CASSYSTGYDTQYF. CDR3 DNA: TGTGCCAGCAGTTACTCGACGGGGTACGATACGCAGTATTTT.

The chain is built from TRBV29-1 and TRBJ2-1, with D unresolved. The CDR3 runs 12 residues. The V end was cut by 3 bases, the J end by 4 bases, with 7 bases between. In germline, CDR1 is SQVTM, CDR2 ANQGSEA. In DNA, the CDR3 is TGCAGCGTTGACAGGCAGTACAATGAGCAGTTCTTC. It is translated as CSVDRQYNEQFF.

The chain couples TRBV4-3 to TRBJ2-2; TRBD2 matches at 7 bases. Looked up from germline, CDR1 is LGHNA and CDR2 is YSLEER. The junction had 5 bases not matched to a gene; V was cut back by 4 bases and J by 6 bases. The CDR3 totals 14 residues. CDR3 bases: TGCGCCAGCAGCCTGGGGGAGGGGTCCGGGGAGCTGTTTTTT. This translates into CASSLGEGSGELFF.

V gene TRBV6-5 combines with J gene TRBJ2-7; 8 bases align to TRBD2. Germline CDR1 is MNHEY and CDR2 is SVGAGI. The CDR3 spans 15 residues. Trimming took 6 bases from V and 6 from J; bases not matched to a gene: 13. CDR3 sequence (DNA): TGTGCCAGCAGCCCCGACGGGAGGGCTTTTTTCGAGCAGTACTTC. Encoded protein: CASSPDGRAFFEQYF.

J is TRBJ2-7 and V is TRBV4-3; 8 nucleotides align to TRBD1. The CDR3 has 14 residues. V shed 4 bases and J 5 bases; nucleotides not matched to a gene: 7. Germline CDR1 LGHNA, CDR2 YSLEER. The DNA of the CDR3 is TGCGCCAGCAGCCCCGGACAGGGTTGGAACGAGCAGTACTTC. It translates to CASSPGQGWNEQYF.

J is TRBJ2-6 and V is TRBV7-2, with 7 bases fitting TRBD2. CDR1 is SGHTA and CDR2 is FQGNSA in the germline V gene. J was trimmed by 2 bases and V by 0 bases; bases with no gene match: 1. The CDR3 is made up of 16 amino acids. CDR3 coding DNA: TGTGCCAGCAGCTTAGCGGGGGGGGCTGGGGCCAACGTCCTGACTTTC. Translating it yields CASSLAGGAGANVLTF.

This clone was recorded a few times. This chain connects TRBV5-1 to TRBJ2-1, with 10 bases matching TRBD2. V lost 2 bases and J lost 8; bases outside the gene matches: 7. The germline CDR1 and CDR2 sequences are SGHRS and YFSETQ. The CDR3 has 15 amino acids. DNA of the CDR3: TGCGCCAGCAGCTTTGGACTAGCGGCCTTGGATGAGCAGTTCTTC. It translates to CASSFGLAALDEQFF.

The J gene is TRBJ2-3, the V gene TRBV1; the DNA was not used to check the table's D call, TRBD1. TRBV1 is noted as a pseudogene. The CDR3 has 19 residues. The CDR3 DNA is TGCACCAGCAGCTCTGCCACCACAGGGGGGGAGGGAATTACAGATACGCAGTATTTT. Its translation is CTSSSATTGGEGITDTQYF.

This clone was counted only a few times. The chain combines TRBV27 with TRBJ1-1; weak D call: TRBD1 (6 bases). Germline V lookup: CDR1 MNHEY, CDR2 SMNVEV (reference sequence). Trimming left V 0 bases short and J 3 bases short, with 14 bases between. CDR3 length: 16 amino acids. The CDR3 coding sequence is TGTGCCAGCAGTTTATCGGGGGTAGGGGGTTACACTGAAGCTTTCTTT. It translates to CASSLSGVGGYTEAFF.

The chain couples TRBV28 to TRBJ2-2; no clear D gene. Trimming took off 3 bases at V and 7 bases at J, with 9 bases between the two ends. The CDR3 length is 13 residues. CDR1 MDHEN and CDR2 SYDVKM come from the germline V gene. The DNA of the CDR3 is TGTGCCAGCAGTTTGCGAGCGAACGGGGAGCTGTTTTTT. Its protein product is CASSLRANGELFF.

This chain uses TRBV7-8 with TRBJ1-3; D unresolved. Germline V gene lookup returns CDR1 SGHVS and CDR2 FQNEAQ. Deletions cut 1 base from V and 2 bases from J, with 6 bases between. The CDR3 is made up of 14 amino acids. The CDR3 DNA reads TGTGCCAGCAGCTTAGGTGGAGCTGGAAACACCATATATTTT. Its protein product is CASSLGGAGNTIYF.

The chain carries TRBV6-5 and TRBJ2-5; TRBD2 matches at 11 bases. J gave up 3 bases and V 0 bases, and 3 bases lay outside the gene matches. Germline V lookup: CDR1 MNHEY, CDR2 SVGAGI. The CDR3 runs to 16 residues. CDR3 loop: CASSYSKGLAEETQYF. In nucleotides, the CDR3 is TGTGCCAGCAGTTACTCGAAGGGACTAGCGGAAGAGACCCAGTACTTC.

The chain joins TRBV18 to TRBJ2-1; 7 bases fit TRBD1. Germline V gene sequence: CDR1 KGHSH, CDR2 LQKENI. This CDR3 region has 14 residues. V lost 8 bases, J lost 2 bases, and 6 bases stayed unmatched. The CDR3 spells CASHAQGAYNEQFF. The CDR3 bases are TGTGCCAGCCATGCGCAGGGGGCCTACAATGAGCAGTTCTTC.

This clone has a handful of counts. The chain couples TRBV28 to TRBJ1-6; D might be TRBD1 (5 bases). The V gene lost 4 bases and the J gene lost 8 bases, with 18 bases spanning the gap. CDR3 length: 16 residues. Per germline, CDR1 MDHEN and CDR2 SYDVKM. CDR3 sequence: CASSSTTVPSYSPLHF. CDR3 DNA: TGTGCCAGCAGTTCTACGACAGTCCCCTCTTATTCACCCCTCCACTTT.

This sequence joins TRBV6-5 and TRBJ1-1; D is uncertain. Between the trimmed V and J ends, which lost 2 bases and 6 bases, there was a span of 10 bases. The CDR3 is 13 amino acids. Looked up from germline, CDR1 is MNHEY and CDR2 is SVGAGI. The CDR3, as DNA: TGTGCCAGCAGTTACACGGGTAACGCTGAAGCTTTCTTT. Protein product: CASSYTGNAEAFF.

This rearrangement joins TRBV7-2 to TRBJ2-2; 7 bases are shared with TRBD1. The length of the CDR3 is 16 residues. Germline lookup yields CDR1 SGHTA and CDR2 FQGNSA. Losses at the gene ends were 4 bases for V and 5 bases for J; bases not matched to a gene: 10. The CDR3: CASSSRGGAETGELFF. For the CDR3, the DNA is TGTGCCAGCAGCTCAAGAGGGGGCGCTGAAACCGGGGAGCTGTTTTTT.

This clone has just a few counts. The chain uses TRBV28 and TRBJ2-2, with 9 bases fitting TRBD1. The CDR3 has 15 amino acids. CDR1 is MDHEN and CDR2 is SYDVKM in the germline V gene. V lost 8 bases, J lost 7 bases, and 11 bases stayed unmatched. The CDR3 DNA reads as TGTGCCAGCCGAACCCGGGACAGGGTAAACGGGGAGCTGTTTTTT. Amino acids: CASRTRDRVNGELFF. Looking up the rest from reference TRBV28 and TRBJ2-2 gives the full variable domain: DVKVTQSSRYLVKRTGEKVFLECVQDMDHENMFWYRQDPGLGLRLIYFSYDVKMKEKGDIPEGYSVSREKKERFSLILESASTNQTSMYLCASRTRDRVNGELFFGEGSRLTVL.

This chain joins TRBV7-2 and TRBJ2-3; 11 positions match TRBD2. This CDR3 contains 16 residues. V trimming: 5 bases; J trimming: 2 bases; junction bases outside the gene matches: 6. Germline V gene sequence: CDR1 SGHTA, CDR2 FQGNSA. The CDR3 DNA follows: TGTGCCAGCAGCCGACGACTAGCGGGGAACACAGATACGCAGTATTTT. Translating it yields CASSRRLAGNTDTQYF.

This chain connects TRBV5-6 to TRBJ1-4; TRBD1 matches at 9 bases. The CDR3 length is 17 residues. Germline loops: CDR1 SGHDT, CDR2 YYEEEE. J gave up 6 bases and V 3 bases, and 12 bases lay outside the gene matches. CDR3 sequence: CASSSPLTGTGHEKLFF. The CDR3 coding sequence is TGTGCCAGCAGCTCGCCGCTTACCGGGACAGGGCATGAAAAACTGTTTTTT.

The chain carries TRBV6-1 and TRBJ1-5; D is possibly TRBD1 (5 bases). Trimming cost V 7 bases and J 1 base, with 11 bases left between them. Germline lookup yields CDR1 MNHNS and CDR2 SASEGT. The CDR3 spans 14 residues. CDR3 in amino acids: CASNEGLSNQPQHF. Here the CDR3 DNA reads TGTGCCAGCAACGAGGGACTAAGCAATCAGCCCCAGCATTTT.

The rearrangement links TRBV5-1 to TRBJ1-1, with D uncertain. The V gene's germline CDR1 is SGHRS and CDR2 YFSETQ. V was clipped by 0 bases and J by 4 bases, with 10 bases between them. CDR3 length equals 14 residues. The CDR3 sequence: CASSLGEFATEAFF. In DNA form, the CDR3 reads TGCGCCAGCAGCTTGGGCGAGTTTGCCACTGAAGCTTTCTTT.

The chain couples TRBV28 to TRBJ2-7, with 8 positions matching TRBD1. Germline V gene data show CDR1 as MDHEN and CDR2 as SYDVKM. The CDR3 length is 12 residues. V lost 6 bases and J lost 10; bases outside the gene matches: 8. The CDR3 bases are TGTGCCAGCAGCCTTGGACAGGGTGGACAGTACTTC. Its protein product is CASSLGQGGQYF.

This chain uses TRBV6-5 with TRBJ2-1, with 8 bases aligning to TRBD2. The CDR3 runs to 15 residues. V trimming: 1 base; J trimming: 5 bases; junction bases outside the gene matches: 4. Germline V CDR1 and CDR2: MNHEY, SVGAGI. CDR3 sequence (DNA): TGTGCCAGCAGTTACTGGGCGGGGGGCAACAATGAGCAGTTCTTC. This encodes CASSYWAGGNNEQFF.

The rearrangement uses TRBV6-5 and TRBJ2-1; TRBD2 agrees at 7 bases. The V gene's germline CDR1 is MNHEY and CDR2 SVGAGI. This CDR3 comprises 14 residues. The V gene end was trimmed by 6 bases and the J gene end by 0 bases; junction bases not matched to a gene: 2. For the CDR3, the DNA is TGTGCCAGCAGGGCTAGCGGCTCCTACAATGAGCAGTTCTTC. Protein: CASRASGSYNEQFF.